This T cell receptor beta chain was retrieved from a study of OX40 agonist ivuxolimab in advanced cancers. For the study at large: Head and neck, renal cell, melanoma or hepatocellular carcinoma were the cancers that dose-escalation patients had. Study results and limitations: The work left the antigen specificity of expanded peripheral T cells undetermined.

Sequencing was performed with immunoSEQ multiplex PCR; in TCRdb, only in-frame clones are kept and a portion is missing. This table holds approximately 40,000 clones, roughly 90% found once. The junction had 11 bases not matched to a gene; V was cut back by 4 bases and J by 5 bases. Germline CDR1 and CDR2: SGHRS and YFSETQ. The CDR3 runs 15 residues. Worth noting for this clone: Its antigen is undetermined.

This receptor was taken from an adult with an advanced solid tumor such as melanoma, head and neck, liver or kidney cancer. The sequenced sample was CD4+ or CD8+ T cells sorted from blood, obtained in a trial of the OX40 agonist ivuxolimab. The chain employs TRBV5-1 and TRBJ2-5; 7 bases match TRBD1. The CDR3 reads CASSPGKGAWETQYF. In nucleotides, the CDR3 is TGCGCCAGCAGCCCCGGGAAGGGGGCTTGGGAGACCCAGTACTTC.